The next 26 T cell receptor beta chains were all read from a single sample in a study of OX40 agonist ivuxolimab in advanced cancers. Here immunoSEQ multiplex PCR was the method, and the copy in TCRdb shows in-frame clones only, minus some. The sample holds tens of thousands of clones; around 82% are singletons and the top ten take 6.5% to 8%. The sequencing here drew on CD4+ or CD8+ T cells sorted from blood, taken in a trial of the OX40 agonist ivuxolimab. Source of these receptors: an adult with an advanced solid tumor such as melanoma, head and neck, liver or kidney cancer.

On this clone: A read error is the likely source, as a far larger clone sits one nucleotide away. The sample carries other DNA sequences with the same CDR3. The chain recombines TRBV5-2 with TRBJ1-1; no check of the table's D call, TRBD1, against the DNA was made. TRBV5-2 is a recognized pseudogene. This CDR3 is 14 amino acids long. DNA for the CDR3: TGTGCCAGCAGCCAGTTCCCAGGGTACACTGAAGCTTTCTTT. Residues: CASSQFPGYTEAFF.

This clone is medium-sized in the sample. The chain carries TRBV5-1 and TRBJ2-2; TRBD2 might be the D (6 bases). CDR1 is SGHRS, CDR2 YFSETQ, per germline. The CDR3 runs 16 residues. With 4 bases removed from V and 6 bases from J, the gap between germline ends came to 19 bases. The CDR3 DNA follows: TGCGCCAGCAGCCGGGTTTTGGCGGGATCACCCGGGGAGCTGTTTTTT. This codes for CASSRVLAGSPGELFF.

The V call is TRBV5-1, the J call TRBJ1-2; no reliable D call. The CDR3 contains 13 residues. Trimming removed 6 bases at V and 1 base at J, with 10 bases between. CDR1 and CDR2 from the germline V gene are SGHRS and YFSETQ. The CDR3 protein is CASKSEGNYGYTF. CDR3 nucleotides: TGCGCCAGCAAGAGCGAGGGTAACTATGGCTACACCTTC.

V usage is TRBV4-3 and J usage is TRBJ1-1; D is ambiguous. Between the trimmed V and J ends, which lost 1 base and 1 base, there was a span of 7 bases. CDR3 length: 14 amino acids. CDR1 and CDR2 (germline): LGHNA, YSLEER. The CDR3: CASSQVKGNTEAFF. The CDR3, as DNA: TGCGCCAGCAGCCAAGTGAAGGGGAACACTGAAGCTTTCTTT.

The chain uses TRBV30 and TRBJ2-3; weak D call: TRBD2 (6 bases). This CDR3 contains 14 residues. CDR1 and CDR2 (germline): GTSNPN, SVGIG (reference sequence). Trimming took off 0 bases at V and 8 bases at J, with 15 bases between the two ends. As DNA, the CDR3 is TGTGCCTGGAGTGTAGGAGGGACTTTCGGTACGCAGTATTTT. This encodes CAWSVGGTFGTQYF.

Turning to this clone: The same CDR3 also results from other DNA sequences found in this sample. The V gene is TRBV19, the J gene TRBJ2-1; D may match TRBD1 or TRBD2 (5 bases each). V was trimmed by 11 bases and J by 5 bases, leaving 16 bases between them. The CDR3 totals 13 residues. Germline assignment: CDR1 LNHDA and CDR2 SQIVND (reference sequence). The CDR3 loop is CAAAGALNNEQFF. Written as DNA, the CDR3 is TGTGCCGCAGCCGGGGCCCTGAACAATGAGCAGTTCTTC.

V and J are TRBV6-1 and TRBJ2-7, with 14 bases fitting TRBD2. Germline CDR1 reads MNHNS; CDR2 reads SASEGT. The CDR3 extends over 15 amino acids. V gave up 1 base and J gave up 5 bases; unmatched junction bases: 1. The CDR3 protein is CASSEVTSGRDEQYF. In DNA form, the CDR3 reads TGTGCCAGCAGTGAAGTGACTAGCGGGAGGGACGAGCAGTACTTC.

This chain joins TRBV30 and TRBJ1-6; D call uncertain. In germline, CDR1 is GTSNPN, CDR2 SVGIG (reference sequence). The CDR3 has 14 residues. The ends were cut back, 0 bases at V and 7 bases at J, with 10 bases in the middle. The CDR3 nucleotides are TGTGCCTGGAGTGTACTCGATTGGAATTCACCCCTCCACTTT. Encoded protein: CAWSVLDWNSPLHF.

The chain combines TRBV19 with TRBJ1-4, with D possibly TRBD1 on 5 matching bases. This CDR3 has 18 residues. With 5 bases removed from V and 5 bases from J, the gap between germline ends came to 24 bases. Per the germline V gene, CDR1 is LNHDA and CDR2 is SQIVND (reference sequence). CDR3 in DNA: TGTGCCAGTAGTTCTCCGCCCGGGTTGGGACGGATAAATGAAAAACTGTTTTTT. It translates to CASSSPPGLGRINEKLFF.

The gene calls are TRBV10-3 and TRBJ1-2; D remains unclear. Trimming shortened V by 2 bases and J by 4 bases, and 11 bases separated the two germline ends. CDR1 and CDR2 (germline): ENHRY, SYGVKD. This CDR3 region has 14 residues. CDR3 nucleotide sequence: TGTGCCATCAGTGAGCCTCGACGGCCCTATGGCTACACCTTC. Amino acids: CAISEPRRPYGYTF.

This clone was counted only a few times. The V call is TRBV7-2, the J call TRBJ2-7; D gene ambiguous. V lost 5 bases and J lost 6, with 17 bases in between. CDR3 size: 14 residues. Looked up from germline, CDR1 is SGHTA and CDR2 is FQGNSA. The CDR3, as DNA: TGTGCCAGCAGCCAAGGTGTCGTTCGAGGCGAGCAGTACTTC. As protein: CASSQGVVRGEQYF.

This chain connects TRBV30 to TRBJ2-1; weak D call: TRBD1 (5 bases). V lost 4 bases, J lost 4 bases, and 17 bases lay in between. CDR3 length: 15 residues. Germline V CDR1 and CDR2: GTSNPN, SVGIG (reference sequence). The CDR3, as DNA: TGTGCCTGGACCTCCGGTCAGGGCCGGTACAATGAGCAGTTCTTC. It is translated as CAWTSGQGRYNEQFF.

The CDR3 coding sequence is TGTGCCAGCAGCGTAGATAGAGTTCAAGAGACCCAGTACTTC. This codes for CASSVDRVQETQYF. V usage is TRBV9 and J usage is TRBJ2-5, with unresolved D. The ends were cut back, 0 bases at V and 2 bases at J, with 8 bases in the middle. From germline, CDR1 is SGDLS and CDR2 YYNGEE. The CDR3 has 14 amino acids.

CDR3: CASSSILSTDTQYF. The CDR3 DNA reads TGTGCCAGCAGTTCGATACTATCCACAGATACGCAGTATTTT. The genes are TRBV6-6 and TRBJ2-3; the D is unclear. V lost 4 bases and J 2 bases, leaving 10 bases between the germline ends. There are 14 residues in the CDR3. Germline V gene sequence: CDR1 MNHNY, CDR2 SVGAGI (reference sequence).

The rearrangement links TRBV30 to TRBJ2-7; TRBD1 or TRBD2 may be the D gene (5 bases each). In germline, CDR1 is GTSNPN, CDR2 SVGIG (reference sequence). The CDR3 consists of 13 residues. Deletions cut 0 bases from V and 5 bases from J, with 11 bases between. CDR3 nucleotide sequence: TGTGCCTGGAGTGTTGGCAGGGACCACGAGCAGTACTTC. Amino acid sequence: CAWSVGRDHEQYF. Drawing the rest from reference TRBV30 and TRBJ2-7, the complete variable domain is SQTIHQWPATLVQPVGSPLSLECTVEGTSNPNLYWYRQAAGRGLQLLFYSVGIGQISSEVPQNLSASRPQDRQFILSSKKLLLSDSGFYLCAWSVGRDHEQYFGPGTRLTVT.

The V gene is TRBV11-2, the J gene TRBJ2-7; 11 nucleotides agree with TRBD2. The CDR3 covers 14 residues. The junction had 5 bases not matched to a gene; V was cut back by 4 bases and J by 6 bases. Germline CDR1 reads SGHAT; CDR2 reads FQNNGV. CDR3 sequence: CASSSVAGGIEQYF. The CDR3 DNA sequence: TGTGCCAGCAGCTCCGTAGCGGGAGGGATCGAGCAGTACTTC.

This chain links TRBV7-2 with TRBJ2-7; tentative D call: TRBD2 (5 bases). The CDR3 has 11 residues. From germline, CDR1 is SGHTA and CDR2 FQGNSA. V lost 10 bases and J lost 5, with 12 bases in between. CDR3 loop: CATSLRDEQYF. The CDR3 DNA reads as TGTGCCACCTCATTGCGGGACGAGCAGTACTTC.

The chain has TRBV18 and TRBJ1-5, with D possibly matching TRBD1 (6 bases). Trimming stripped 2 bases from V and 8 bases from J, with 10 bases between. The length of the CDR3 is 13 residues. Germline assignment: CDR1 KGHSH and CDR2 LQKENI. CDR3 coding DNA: TGTGCCAGCTCACCAGTTCAGGGGAAGCCCCAGCATTTT. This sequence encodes CASSPVQGKPQHF.

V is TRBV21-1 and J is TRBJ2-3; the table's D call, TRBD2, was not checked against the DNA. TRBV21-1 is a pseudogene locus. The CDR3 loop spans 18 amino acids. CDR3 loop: CASSNGGGLAEGGDTQYF. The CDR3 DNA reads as TGTGCCAGCAGCAATGGAGGGGGACTAGCGGAGGGTGGAGATACGCAGTATTTT.

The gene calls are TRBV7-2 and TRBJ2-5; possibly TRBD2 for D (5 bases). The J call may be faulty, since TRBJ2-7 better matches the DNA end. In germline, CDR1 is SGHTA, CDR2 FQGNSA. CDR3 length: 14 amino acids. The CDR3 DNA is TGTGCCAGCAGCTGGTTAGCGCGAGACTACGAGCAGTACTTC. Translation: CASSWLARDYEQYF.

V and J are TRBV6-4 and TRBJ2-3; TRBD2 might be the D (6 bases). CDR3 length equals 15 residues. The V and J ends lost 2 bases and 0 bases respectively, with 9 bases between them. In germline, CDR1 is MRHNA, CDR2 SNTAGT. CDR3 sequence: CASSDRGYSTDTQYF. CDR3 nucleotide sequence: TGTGCCAGCAGTGACCGGGGGTATAGCACAGATACGCAGTATTTT.

The CDR3 loop reads CASSLAGPLGGIYEQYF. CDR3 sequence (DNA): TGTGCCAGCAGCTTGGCCGGACCTTTGGGAGGGATCTACGAGCAGTACTTC. The V gene is TRBV5-6, the J gene TRBJ2-7; 7 bases align to TRBD2. This CDR3 comprises 17 residues. Germline CDR1 and CDR2: SGHDT and YYEEEE. V lost 0 bases, J lost 3 bases, and 12 bases stayed unmatched.

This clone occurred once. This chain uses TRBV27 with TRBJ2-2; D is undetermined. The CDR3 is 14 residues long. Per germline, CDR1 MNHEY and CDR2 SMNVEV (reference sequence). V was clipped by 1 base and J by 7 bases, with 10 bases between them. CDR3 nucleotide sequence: TGTGCCAGCAGTTTATATAGGGTTGGCGGGGAGCTGTTTTTT. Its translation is CASSLYRVGGELFF.

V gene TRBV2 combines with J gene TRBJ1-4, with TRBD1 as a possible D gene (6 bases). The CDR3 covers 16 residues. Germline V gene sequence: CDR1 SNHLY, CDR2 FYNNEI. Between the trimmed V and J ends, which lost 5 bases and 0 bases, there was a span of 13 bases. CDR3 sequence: CASSPKRGATNEKLFF. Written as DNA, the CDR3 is TGTGCCAGCAGTCCGAAAAGGGGGGCAACTAATGAAAAACTGTTTTTT.

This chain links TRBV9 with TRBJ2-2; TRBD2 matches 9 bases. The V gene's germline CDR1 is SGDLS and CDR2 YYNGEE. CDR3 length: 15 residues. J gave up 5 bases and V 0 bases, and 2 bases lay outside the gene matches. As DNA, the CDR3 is TGTGCCAGCAGCGTAGATGCGGGAGGGACCGGGGAGCTGTTTTTT. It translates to CASSVDAGGTGELFF.

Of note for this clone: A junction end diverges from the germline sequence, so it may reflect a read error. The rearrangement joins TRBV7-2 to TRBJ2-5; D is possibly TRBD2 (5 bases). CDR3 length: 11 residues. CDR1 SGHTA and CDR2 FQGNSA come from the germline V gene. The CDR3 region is CASSLAETQYF. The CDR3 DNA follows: TGTGCCAGCAGCCTAGCAGAGACCCAGTACTTC.